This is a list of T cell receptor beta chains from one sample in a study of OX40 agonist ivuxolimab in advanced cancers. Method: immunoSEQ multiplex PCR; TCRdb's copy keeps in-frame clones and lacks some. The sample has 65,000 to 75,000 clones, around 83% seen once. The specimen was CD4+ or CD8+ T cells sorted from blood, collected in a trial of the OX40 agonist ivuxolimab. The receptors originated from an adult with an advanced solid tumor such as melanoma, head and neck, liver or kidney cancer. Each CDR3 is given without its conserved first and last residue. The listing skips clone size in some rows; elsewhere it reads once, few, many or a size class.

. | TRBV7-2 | ASSLNLYQPQH
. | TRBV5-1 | ASSPGRHNEQF
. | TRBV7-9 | ASSLGRQGGYEQY
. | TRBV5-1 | ASSGYPGQGGEKLF
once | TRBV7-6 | ASSPQGYGTEAF
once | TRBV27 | ASSLYDNTYEQY
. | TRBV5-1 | ASSPSLRTDMNTEAF
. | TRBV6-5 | ASSLFLTGTTEAF
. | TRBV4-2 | ASSQETSLLAGYEQF
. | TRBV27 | ASRQTNSYNSPLH